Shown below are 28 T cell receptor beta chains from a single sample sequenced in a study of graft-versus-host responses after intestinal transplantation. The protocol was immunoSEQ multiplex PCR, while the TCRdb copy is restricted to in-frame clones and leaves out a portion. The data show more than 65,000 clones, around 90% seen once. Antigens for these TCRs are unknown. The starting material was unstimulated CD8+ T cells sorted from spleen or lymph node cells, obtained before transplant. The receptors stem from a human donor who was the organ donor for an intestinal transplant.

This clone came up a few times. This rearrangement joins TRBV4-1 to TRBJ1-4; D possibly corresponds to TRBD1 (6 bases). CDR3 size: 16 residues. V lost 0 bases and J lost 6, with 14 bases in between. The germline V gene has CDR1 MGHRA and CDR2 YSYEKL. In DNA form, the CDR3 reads TGCGCCAGCAGCCAAGAGGGCAGGGGCGCGTATGAAAAACTGTTTTTT. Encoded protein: CASSQEGRGAYEKLFF.

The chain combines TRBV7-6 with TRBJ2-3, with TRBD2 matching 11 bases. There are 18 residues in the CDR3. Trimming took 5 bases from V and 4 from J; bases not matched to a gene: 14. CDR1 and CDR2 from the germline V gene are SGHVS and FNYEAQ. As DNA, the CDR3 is TGTGCCAGCAGCCCCGAAGGGGTTAGCGGGGGGGCGGCAGATACGCAGTATTTT. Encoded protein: CASSPEGVSGGAADTQYF. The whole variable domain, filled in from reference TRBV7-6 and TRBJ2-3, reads GAGVSQSPRYKVTKRGQDVALRCDPISGHVSLYWYRQALGQGPEFLTYFNYEAQQDKSGLPNDRFSAERPEGSISTLTIQRTEQRDSAMYRCASSPEGVSGGAADTQYFGPGTRLTVL.

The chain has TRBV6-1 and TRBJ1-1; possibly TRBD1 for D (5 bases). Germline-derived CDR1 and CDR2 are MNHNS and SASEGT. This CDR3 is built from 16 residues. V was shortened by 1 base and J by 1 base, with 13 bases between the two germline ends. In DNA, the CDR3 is TGTGCCAGCAGTGAAGTGGGAGGAGGGGCGAACACTGAAGCTTTCTTT. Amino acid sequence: CASSEVGGGANTEAFF.

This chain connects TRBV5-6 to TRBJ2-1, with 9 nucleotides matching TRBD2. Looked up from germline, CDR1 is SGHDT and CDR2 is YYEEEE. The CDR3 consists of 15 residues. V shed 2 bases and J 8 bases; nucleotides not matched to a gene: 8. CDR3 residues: CASSFSLAGLDEQFF. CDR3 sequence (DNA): TGTGCCAGCAGCTTTTCGCTAGCGGGGTTGGATGAGCAGTTCTTC.

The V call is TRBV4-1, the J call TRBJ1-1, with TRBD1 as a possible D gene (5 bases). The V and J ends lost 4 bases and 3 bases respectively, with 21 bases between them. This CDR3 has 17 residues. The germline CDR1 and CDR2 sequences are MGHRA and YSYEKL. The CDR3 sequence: CASSRVWKGPRDTEAFF. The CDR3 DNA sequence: TGCGCCAGCAGCCGCGTGTGGAAGGGGCCTCGCGACACTGAAGCTTTCTTT.

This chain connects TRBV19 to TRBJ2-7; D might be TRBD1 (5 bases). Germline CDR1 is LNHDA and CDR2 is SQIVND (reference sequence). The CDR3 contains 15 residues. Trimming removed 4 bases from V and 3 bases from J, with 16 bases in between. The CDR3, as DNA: TGTGCCAGTAGTAGAACAGGCCATCCGATCTACGAGCAGTACTTC. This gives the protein CASSRTGHPIYEQYF.

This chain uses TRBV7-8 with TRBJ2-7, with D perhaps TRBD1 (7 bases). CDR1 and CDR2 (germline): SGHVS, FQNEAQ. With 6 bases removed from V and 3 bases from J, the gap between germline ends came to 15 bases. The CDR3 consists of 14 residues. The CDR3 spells CASSAGTEYYEQYF. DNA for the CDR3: TGTGCCAGCAGTGCGGGGACAGAATACTACGAGCAGTACTTC.

The CDR3 region has the DNA TGTGCCAGCAGAGGCGCCGGGACAGGGTCTACTGAAGCTTTCTTT. It is translated as CASRGAGTGSTEAFF. The rearrangement uses TRBV7-2 and TRBJ1-1; TRBD1 agrees at 9 bases. Trimming removed 6 bases from V and 5 bases from J; junction bases left unmatched: 10. The CDR3 sequence is 15 residues long. Looked up from germline, CDR1 is SGHTA and CDR2 is FQGNSA.

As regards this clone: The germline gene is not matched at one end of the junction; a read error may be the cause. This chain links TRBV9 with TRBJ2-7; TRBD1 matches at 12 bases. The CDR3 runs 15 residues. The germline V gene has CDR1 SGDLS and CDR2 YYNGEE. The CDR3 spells CAGSAGQGAYYEQYF. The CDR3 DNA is TGTGCCGGCAGCGCGGGACAGGGGGCATACTACGAGCAGTACTTC.

CDR3 in amino acids: CASSFRDRKYEQYF. In DNA, the CDR3 is TGTGCCAGCAGCTTCCGGGACAGGAAATACGAGCAGTACTTC. The chain uses TRBV7-9 and TRBJ2-7; 8 nucleotides align to TRBD1. CDR1 and CDR2 from the germline V gene are SEHNR and FQNEAQ (reference sequence). This CDR3 region has 14 residues. After removal of 3 bases from V and 4 bases from J, the junction contained 5 bases not matched to a gene.

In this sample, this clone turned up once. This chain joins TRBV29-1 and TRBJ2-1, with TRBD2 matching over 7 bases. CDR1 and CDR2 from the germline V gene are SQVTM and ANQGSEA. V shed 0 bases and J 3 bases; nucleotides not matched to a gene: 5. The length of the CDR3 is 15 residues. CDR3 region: CSVEDILANYNEQFF. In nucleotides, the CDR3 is TGCAGCGTTGAAGATATACTAGCGAACTACAATGAGCAGTTCTTC.

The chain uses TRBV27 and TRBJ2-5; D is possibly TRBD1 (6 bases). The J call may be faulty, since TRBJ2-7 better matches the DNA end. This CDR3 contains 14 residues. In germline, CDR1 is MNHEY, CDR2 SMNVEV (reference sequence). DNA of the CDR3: TGTGCCAGCAGTTTATCGTGGACAGATCTCGAGCAGTACTTC. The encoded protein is CASSLSWTDLEQYF.

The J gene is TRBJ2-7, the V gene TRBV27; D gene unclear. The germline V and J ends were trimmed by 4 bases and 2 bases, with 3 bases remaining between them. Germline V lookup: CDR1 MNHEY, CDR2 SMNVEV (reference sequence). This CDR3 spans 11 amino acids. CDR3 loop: CASSSPYEQYF. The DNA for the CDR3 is TGTGCCAGCAGTTCTCCCTACGAGCAGTACTTC.

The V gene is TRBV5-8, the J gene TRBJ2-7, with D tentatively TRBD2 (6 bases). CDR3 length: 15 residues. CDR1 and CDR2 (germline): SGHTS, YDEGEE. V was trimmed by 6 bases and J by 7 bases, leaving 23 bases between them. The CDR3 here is CASIHGTWEVGEQYF. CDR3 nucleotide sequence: TGTGCCAGCATCCACGGGACTTGGGAAGTGGGGGAGCAGTACTTC.

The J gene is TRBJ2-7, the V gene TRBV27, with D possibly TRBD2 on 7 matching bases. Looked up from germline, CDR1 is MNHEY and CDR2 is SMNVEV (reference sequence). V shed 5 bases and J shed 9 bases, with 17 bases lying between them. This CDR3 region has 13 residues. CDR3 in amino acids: CASSQSGGLGQYF. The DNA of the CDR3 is TGTGCCAGCAGTCAATCCGGGGGGCTCGGGCAGTACTTC.

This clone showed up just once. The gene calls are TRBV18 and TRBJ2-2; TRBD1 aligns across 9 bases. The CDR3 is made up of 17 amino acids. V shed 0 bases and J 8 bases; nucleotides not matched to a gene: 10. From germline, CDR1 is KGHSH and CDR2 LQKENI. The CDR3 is CASSPPGQGAWSGELFF. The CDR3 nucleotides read TGTGCCAGCTCACCACCGGGACAGGGAGCCTGGAGTGGGGAGCTGTTTTTT.

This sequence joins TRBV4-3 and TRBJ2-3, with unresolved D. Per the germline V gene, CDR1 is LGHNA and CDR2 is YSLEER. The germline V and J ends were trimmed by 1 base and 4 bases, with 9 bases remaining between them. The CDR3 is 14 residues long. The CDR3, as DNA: TGCGCCAGCAGCCAAGGTGTAGCCTCAGATACGCAGTATTTT. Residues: CASSQGVASDTQYF.

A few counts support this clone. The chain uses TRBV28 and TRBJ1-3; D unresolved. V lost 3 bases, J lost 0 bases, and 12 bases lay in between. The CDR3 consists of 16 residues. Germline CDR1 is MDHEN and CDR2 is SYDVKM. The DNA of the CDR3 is TGTGCCAGCAGTTTCGCGCCGGAGTACTCTGGAAACACCATATATTTT. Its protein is CASSFAPEYSGNTIYF.

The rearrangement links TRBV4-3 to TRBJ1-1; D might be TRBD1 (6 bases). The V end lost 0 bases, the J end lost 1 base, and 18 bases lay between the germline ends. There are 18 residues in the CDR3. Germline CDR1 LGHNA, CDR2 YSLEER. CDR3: CASSQDQGKWGRNTEAFF. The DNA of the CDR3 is TGCGCCAGCAGCCAAGATCAGGGGAAGTGGGGGAGGAACACTGAAGCTTTCTTT.

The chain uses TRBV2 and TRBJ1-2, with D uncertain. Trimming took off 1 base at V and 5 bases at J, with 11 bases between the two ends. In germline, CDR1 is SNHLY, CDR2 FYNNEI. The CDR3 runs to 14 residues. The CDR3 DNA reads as TGTGCCAGCAGTGAAGGCGGCGGAGGGTATGGCTACACCTTC. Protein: CASSEGGGGYGYTF.

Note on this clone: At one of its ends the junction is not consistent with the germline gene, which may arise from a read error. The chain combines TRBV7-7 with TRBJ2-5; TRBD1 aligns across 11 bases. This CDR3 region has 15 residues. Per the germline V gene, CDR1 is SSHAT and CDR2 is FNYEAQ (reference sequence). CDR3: CASSTGTGGQETQYF. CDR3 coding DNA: TGTGCTAGCAGCACCGGGACAGGGGGCCAAGAGACCCAGTACTTC.

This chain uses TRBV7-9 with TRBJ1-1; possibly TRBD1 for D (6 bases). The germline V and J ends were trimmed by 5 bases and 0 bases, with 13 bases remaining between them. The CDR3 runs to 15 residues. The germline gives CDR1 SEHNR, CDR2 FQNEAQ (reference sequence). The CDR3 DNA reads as TGTGCCAGCAGCCTTCAGACAGGACTGAACACTGAAGCTTTCTTT. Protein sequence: CASSLQTGLNTEAFF.

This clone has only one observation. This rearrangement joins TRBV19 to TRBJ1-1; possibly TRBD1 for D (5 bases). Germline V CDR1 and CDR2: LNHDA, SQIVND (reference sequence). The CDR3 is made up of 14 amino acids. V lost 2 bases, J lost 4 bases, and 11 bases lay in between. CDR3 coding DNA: TGTGCCAGTAGTATAAGCGGGGGGGGCACTGAAGCTTTCTTT. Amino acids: CASSISGGGTEAFF.

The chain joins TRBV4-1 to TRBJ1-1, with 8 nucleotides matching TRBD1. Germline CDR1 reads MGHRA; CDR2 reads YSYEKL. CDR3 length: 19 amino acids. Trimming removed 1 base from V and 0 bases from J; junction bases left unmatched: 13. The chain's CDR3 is CASSQAPSGGRGMNTEAFF. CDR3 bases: TGCGCCAGCAGCCAAGCCCCCTCAGGGGGCAGAGGGATGAACACTGAAGCTTTCTTT.

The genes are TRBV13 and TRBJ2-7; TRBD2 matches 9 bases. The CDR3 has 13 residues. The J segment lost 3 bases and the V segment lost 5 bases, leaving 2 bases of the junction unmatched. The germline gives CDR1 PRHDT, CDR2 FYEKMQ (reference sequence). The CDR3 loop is CASSAGGDYEQYF. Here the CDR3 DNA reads TGTGCCAGCAGCGCGGGGGGGGACTACGAGCAGTACTTC.

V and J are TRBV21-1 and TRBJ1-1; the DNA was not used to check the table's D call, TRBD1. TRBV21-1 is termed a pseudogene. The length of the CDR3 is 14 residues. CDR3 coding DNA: TGTGCCAGCAGCAAAGGGGAGACAGGGGCTGAAGCTTTCTTT. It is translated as CASSKGETGAEAFF.

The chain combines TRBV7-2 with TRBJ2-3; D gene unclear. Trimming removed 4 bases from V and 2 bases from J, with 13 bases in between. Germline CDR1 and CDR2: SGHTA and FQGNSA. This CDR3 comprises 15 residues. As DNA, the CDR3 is TGTGCCAGCAGCTCTAGTCTACTTACCACAGATACGCAGTATTTT. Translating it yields CASSSSLLTTDTQYF.

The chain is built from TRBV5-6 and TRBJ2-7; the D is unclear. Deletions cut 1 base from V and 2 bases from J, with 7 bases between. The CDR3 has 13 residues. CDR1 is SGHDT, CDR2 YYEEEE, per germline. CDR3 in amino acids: CASSLQAAYEQYF. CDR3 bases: TGTGCCAGCAGCTTGCAGGCAGCCTACGAGCAGTACTTC.